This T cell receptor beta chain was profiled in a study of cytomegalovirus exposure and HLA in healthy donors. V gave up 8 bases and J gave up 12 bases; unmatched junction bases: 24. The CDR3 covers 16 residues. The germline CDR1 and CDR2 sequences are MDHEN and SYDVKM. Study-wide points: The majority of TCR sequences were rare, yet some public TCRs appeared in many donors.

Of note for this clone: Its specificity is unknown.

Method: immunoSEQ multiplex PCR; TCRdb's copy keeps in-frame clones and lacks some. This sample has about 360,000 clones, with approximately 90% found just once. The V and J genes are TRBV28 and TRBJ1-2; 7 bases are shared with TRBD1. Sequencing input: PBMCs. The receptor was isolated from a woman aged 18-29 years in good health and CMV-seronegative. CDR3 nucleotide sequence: TGTGCCAGCCGGCCCTCCCACAGGGGTCCGGTATCGCGGGACACCTTC. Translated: CASRPSHRGPVSRDTF.